The entry that follows covers one T cell receptor (beta chain) sequence. The CDR3 is 13 residues long. Germline loops: CDR1 LNHDA, CDR2 SQIVND (reference sequence). V lost 8 bases and J 3 bases, leaving 10 bases between the germline ends. Original data processing: Amplification of reference gene primers provided the estimated nucleated cell counts. Only in-frame clones appear in the TCRdb table, and some are missing; sequencing was by immunoSEQ multiplex PCR. Clonal size and the V and J genes are those of that table, whereas D and trimming came from the DNA. The repertoire holds about 180,000 clones, 84% seen once, with around 6.8% in the top ten. The data were obtained in a study of blood T cell repertoires in COVID-19. Study summary: PBMCs, B-cell-depleted T cells, or T cells provided the cDNA or gDNA that made up the material.

The receptor comes from a human donor in a cohort sampled during active COVID-19. Sequencing was carried out using peripheral blood. The V and J genes are TRBV19 and TRBJ1-4; no definite D call. CDR3 bases: TGTGCCAGTCAGTTTCAGGCTAATGAAAAACTGTTTTTT. This sequence encodes CASQFQANEKLFF.